This paragraph reports one T cell receptor beta chain. Its specificity is unknown. The data were taken from a study of cytomegalovirus exposure and HLA in healthy donors. A multiplex PCR was run with 60 Vbeta primers and 13 Jbeta primers. Clones were read by immunoSEQ multiplex PCR, and TCRdb kept only the in-frame ones, dropping some. Of around 93,000 clones listed, roughly 63% are singletons. Donors in the study were healthy people who gave bone marrow. Deletions cut 0 bases from V and 5 bases from J, with 5 bases between. This CDR3 contains 13 residues. The V gene's germline CDR1 is SGHRS and CDR2 YFSETQ. Points from the study as a whole: Researchers reported in a later analysis that common viral pathogens appeared linked to several top clusters. V- and J-gene trimming in TCR beta was tied to a missense DCLRE1C variant by an analysis performed later.

The chain employs TRBV5-1 and TRBJ2-2, with D perhaps matching TRBD1 (5 bases). Sequencing was performed on PBMCs. This sequence was found in a boy younger than 18 in good health and CMV-seropositive. The CDR3 protein is CASSLEGTGELFF. The CDR3 DNA reads TGCGCCAGCAGCTTGGAGGGGACCGGGGAGCTGTTTTTT.